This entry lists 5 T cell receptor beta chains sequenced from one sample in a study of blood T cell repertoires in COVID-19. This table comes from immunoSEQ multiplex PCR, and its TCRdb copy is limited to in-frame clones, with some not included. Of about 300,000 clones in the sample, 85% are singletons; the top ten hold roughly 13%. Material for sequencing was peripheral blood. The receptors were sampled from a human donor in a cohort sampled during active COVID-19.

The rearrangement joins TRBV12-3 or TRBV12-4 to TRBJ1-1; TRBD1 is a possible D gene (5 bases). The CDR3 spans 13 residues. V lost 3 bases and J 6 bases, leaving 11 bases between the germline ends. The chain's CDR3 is CASSLGGRAEAFF. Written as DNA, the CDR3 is TGTGCCAGCAGTTTGGGGGGTAGGGCTGAAGCTTTCTTT.

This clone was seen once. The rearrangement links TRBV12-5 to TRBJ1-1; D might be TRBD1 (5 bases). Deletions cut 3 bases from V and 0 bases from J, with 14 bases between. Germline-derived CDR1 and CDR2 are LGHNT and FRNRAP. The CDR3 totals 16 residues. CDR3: CASGLGQGDMNTEAFF. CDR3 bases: TGTGCTAGTGGTTTAGGTCAGGGTGATATGAACACTGAAGCTTTCTTT.

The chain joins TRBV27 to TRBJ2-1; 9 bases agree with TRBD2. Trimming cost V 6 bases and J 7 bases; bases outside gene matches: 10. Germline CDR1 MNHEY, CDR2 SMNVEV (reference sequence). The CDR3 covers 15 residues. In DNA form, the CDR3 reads TGTGCCAGCAGAGGTGCGGGAGGGCCCTCGAATGAGCAGTTCTTC. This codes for CASRGAGGPSNEQFF.

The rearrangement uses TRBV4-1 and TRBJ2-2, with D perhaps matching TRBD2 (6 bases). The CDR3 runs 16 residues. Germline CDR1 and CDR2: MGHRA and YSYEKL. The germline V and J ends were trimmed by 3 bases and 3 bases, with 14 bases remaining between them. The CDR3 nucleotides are TGCGCCAGCAGCCATGTGACGTCGGGGGACACCGGGGAGCTGTTTTTT. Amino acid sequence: CASSHVTSGDTGELFF.

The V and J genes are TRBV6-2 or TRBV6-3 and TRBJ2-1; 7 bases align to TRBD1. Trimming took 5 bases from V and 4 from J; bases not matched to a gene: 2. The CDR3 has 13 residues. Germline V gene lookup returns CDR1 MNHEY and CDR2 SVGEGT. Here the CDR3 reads CASSVDRYNEQFF. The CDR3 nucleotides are TGTGCCAGCAGTGTGGACAGGTACAATGAGCAGTTCTTC.